The present entry profiles one TCR beta chain with its context. The target antigen is unknown. Assay used: immunoSEQ multiplex PCR; TCRdb lists only in-frame clones, some missing. This table holds some 400,000 clones, around 91% found once. This sample was taken from a study of Ad26.COV2.S vaccination and SARS-CoV-2 variants. Regarding treatment: 15 to 20 received Ad26.COV2.S at low or high dose, single or two shots; 5 received placebo; per-sample allocation not given. Samples analyzed were those drawn on day 63 after the first vaccine or placebo injection. Study-wide results and caveats: Similar non-spike TCR breadth was observed in recipients of vaccine and of placebo.

The CDR3 is 14 residues long. Trimming cost V 2 bases and J 3 bases, with 11 bases left between them. The germline V gene encodes CDR1 MGHDK and CDR2 SYGVNS. The material sequenced was peripheral blood, taken in a trial of Ad26.COV2.S vaccine versus placebo. V is TRBV25-1 and J is TRBJ2-7; a possible D gene is TRBD2 (5 bases). The receptor comes from a person between 18 and 65 years old who received the Ad26.COV2.S COVID-19 vaccine or a placebo. In nucleotides, the CDR3 is TGTGCCAGCAGTGAAGTCGGGATCCACTACGAGCAGTACTTC. Translated, it gives CASSEVGIHYEQYF.